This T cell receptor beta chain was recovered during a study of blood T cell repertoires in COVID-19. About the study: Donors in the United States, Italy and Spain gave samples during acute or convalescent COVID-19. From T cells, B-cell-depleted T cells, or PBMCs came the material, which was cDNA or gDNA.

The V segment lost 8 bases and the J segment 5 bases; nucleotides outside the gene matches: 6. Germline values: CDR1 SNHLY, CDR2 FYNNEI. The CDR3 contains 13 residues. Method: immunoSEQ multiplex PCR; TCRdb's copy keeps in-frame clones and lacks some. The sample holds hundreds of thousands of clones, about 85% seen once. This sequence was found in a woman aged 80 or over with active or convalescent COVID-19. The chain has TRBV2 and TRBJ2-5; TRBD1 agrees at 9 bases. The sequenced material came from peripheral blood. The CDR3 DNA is TGTGCCAGCCGGGACAGGGTGGGGGAGACCCAGTACTTC. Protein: CASRDRVGETQYF.